These 11 T cell receptor beta chains were all obtained from the same sample, sequenced in a study of blood T cells in healthy people across ages. Primers used in a second PCR of about 7 to 11 cycles were a sample-barcoded 5' primer and a J-beta primer mix. Each CDR3 protein gets one entry after TCRdb re-called the 5' RACE reads with MiXCR. The table has 1.5 million to 2 million distinct CDR3 sequences, about 30% seen once. What was sequenced was blood. Receptor source: a woman in her 30s in good health.

The chain carries TRBV7-2 and TRBJ2-1; no reliable D call. The germline V gene encodes CDR1 SGHTA and CDR2 FQGNSA. Deletions cut 5 bases from V and 6 bases from J, with 11 bases between. This CDR3 region has 13 residues. CDR3 nucleotides: TGTGCCAGCAGCCCCGTTCAGCGCAATGAGCAGTTCTTC. It translates to CASSPVQRNEQFF.

The chain joins TRBV29-1 to TRBJ1-5; 8 nucleotides align to TRBD1. The CDR3 runs to 13 residues. The V gene end was trimmed by 3 bases and the J gene end by 9 bases; junction bases not matched to a gene: 7. The germline CDR1 and CDR2 sequences are SQVTM and ANQGSEA. This CDR3 reads CSVDVGQGRPQHF. CDR3 bases: TGCAGCGTTGATGTAGGACAGGGACGGCCCCAGCATTTT.

This chain uses TRBV4-1 with TRBJ2-1; tentatively, D is TRBD1 or TRBD2 (5 bases each). The J call is in doubt because the DNA end fits TRBJ2-7 better. This CDR3 is built from 13 residues. CDR1 is MGHRA and CDR2 is YSYEKL in the germline V gene. CDR3 sequence (DNA): TGCGCCAGCAGCCAAGGTGAGGGGACCGAGCAGTACTTC. This sequence encodes CASSQGEGTEQYF.

Only a few counts were recorded for this clonotype. The gene calls are TRBV9 and TRBJ1-2, with TRBD1 as a possible D gene (6 bases). Germline lookup yields CDR1 SGDLS and CDR2 YYNGEE. The CDR3 spans 15 residues. Trimming took 0 bases from V and 2 from J, leaving 11 bases between them. CDR3 in amino acids: CASSVVRGRNYGYTF. In DNA, the CDR3 is TGTGCCAGCAGCGTAGTTCGGGGGCGCAACTATGGCTACACCTTC.

This clonotype was recorded a few times. The chain carries TRBV7-9 and TRBJ2-5, with 8 bases lining up with TRBD1. CDR3 length equals 15 residues. Germline V lookup: CDR1 SEHNR, CDR2 FQNEAQ (reference sequence). The junction had 8 bases not matched to a gene; V was cut back by 1 base and J by 7 bases. The CDR3 nucleotides read TGTGCCAGCAGCTTAGGGACAGGGAGCAGCGGGACCCAGTACTTC. Amino acids: CASSLGTGSSGTQYF.

This clonotype came up a few times. V and J are TRBV2 and TRBJ1-2; a possible D gene is TRBD1 (5 bases). The V gene lost 6 bases and the J gene lost 8 bases, with 16 bases spanning the gap. The germline CDR1 and CDR2 sequences are SNHLY and FYNNEI. The CDR3 is 13 residues long. The CDR3, as DNA: TGTGCCAGCAGCGCGGGACTTTGGGGAGGCTACACCTTC. Protein sequence: CASSAGLWGGYTF.

This clonotype was seen ten or more times. The rearrangement joins TRBV20-1 to TRBJ2-7, with unresolved D. The germline V gene encodes CDR1 DFQATT and CDR2 SNEGSKA (reference sequence). The CDR3 loop spans 14 amino acids. V shed 3 bases and J shed 0 bases, with 12 bases lying between them. The CDR3 nucleotides are TGCAGTGCTAGTTCAGGTCTGCCCTCCTACGAGCAGTACTTC. Residues: CSASSGLPSYEQYF.

This clonotype was recorded many times. V usage is TRBV6-6 and J usage is TRBJ2-7; 11 positions match TRBD2. CDR1 is MNHNY, CDR2 SVGAGI, per germline (reference sequence). The CDR3 spans 17 residues. Trimming at V came to 5 bases and at J to 2 bases, leaving 11 bases not matched to a gene. This CDR3 is CASSNPIPGLAAYEQYF. CDR3 sequence (DNA): TGTGCCAGCAGTAACCCGATCCCGGGACTAGCGGCCTACGAGCAGTACTTC.

This clonotype has more than one count but fewer than ten. The rearrangement uses TRBV5-5 and TRBJ2-5; tentative D call: TRBD1 (5 bases). The length of the CDR3 is 15 residues. Germline CDR1 SGHKS, CDR2 YYEKEE (reference sequence). The V gene lost 2 bases and the J gene lost 4 bases, with 15 bases spanning the gap. The CDR3 spells CASSFEWGRGETQYF. In nucleotides, the CDR3 is TGTGCCAGCAGCTTCGAATGGGGCCGTGGAGAGACCCAGTACTTC.

The V and J genes are TRBV12-3 or TRBV12-4 and TRBJ2-2, with TRBD2 matching 7 bases. J lost 4 bases, V lost 6 bases, and 5 bases had no gene match. This CDR3 spans 14 amino acids. CDR3 in amino acids: CASRPAGRTGELFF. The CDR3 DNA reads as TGTGCCAGCAGGCCAGCGGGGCGCACCGGGGAGCTGTTTTTT.

In this sample, this clonotype turned up a few times. CDR3 sequence reads: CASSEGSGRNTQYF. CDR3 DNA sequence: TGCGCCAGCTCCGAGGGTAGCGGGAGAAATACGCAGTATTTT. The rearrangement links TRBV5-1 to TRBJ2-3; 9 nucleotides agree with TRBD2. The V segment lost 7 bases and the J segment 7 bases; nucleotides outside the gene matches: 10. CDR1 and CDR2 from the germline V gene are SGHRS and YFSETQ. The CDR3 loop spans 14 amino acids.